Below are 14 T cell receptor beta chains sequenced from a single sample in a study of cytomegalovirus exposure and HLA in healthy donors. The PCR ran on 60 Vbeta and 13 Jbeta primers. Profiled with immunoSEQ multiplex PCR; TCRdb holds only in-frame clones, not every one. The sample has around 140,000 clones, 65% to 85% seen once. Sequenced material: PBMCs. The receptor source for this set is a man aged 50-59 years in good health and CMV-seronegative.

V gene TRBV2 combines with J gene TRBJ2-2, with 8 bases matching TRBD2. The CDR3 covers 16 residues. The trim removed 4 bases at V and 4 bases at J, leaving 8 bases unmatched. Germline values: CDR1 SNHLY, CDR2 FYNNEI. The CDR3, as DNA: TGTGCCAGCAGTGGCGGCGGGGGGCGCTCCACCGGGGAGCTGTTTTTT. This codes for CASSGGGGRSTGELFF.

The genes are TRBV5-6 and TRBJ2-2; D is ambiguous. The V gene lost 4 bases and the J gene lost 6 bases, with 10 bases spanning the gap. The length of the CDR3 is 13 residues. Germline CDR1 and CDR2: SGHDT and YYEEEE. CDR3 in amino acids: CASSTWSAGELFF. The CDR3 DNA reads TGTGCCAGCAGCACTTGGTCGGCCGGGGAGCTGTTTTTT.

The V call is TRBV6-1, the J call TRBJ2-2; 7 positions match TRBD1. There are 15 residues in the CDR3. The V and J ends lost 10 bases and 6 bases, in that order; junction bases with no gene match: 14. Germline values: CDR1 MNHNS, CDR2 SASEGT. CDR3 sequence: CATNRGPLMAGELFF. In nucleotides, the CDR3 is TGTGCCACAAACAGGGGCCCCCTTATGGCCGGGGAGCTGTTTTTT.

The J gene is TRBJ2-2, the V gene TRBV10-2; TRBD1 agrees at 8 bases. The V segment lost 7 bases and the J segment 6 bases; nucleotides outside the gene matches: 4. CDR3 length equals 13 residues. Germline V gene lookup returns CDR1 WSHSY and CDR2 SAAADI. The CDR3 spells CASTKDRAGELFF. The CDR3 DNA sequence: TGCGCCAGCACAAAGGACAGGGCCGGGGAGCTGTTTTTT.

The chain is built from TRBV30 and TRBJ1-6, with 7 bases that match TRBD1. Germline CDR1 GTSNPN, CDR2 SVGIG (reference sequence). This CDR3 has 17 residues. V lost 2 bases to trimming and J lost 7 bases; unmatched junction nucleotides: 14. For the CDR3, the DNA is TGTGCCTGGAGTCTCTCGACAGGGTTTAGGGTAAATTCACCCCTCCACTTT. Protein sequence: CAWSLSTGFRVNSPLHF.

The chain uses TRBV5-8 and TRBJ1-2, with TRBD1 matching 10 bases. The CDR3 runs 16 residues. The germline CDR1 and CDR2 sequences are SGHTS and YDEGEE. Trimming removed 0 bases from V and 6 bases from J; junction bases left unmatched: 8. The CDR3 DNA sequence: TGTGCCAGCAGCTTGGACCCTTGGGACAGGGGAGATGGCTACACCTTC. Translation gives CASSLDPWDRGDGYTF.

This chain connects TRBV5-1 to TRBJ2-1, with 9 bases that match TRBD1. The CDR3 totals 16 residues. V lost 4 bases and J lost 0; bases outside the gene matches: 5. Germline CDR1 and CDR2: SGHRS and YFSETQ. The CDR3 nucleotides read TGCGCCAGCAGCGGAGGGACAGGGAACTCCTACAATGAGCAGTTCTTC. Its translation is CASSGGTGNSYNEQFF.

The rearrangement links TRBV14 to TRBJ1-2; D is perhaps TRBD1 (5 bases). This CDR3 has 14 amino acids. In germline, CDR1 is SGHDN, CDR2 FVKESK. Trimming took off 0 bases at V and 4 bases at J, with 9 bases between the two ends. Here the CDR3 reads CASSQDGGVYGYTF. CDR3 DNA sequence: TGTGCCAGCAGCCAAGATGGGGGGGTCTATGGCTACACCTTC.

The DNA of the CDR3 is TGTGCCAGCAGTGAAGCGCTTCAGGGAGGACAAGAGACCCAGTACTTC. Translating it yields CASSEALQGGQETQYF. The chain is built from TRBV6-1 and TRBJ2-5; D is possibly TRBD2 (6 bases). Trimming removed 0 bases at V and 2 bases at J, with 13 bases between. The CDR3 consists of 16 residues. CDR1 and CDR2 (germline): MNHNS, SASEGT.

This chain joins TRBV28 and TRBJ2-2; 10 bases align to TRBD1. The CDR3 is 15 residues long. Germline V CDR1 and CDR2: MDHEN, SYDVKM. Trimming cost V 5 bases and J 3 bases; bases outside gene matches: 3. In DNA, the CDR3 is TGTGCCAGCAGTCGGGGGACAGGGGACACCGGGGAGCTGTTTTTT. Protein sequence: CASSRGTGDTGELFF.

The chain recombines TRBV15 with TRBJ2-6, with D tentatively TRBD1 (6 bases). CDR1 and CDR2 from the germline V gene are LNHNV and YYDKDF (reference sequence). Trimming shortened V by 1 base and J by 4 bases, and 8 bases separated the two germline ends. The CDR3 contains 15 residues. The CDR3 reads CATSRGGQGANVLTF. Here the CDR3 DNA reads TGTGCCACCAGCAGAGGGGGGCAGGGGGCCAACGTCCTGACTTTC.

This clone came up a few times. The CDR3 here is CASSLGLGQGYNEQFF. The CDR3 DNA reads TGCGCCAGCAGCTTGGGGTTAGGACAGGGCTACAATGAGCAGTTCTTC. The genes are TRBV5-1 and TRBJ2-1, with TRBD1 matching over 8 bases. Germline assignment: CDR1 SGHRS and CDR2 YFSETQ. This CDR3 region has 16 residues. Trimming cost V 0 bases and J 3 bases; bases outside gene matches: 5.

This clone was recorded only once. The chain carries TRBV19 and TRBJ1-1; no clear D. V lost 5 bases, J lost 1 base, and 11 bases lay in between. This CDR3 has 14 residues. In germline, CDR1 is LNHDA, CDR2 SQIVND (reference sequence). The CDR3 loop is CASSSGVANTEAFF. For the CDR3, the DNA is TGTGCCAGTAGTTCCGGGGTCGCGAACACTGAAGCTTTCTTT.

V gene TRBV7-9 combines with J gene TRBJ2-3, with D unclear. Germline V gene sequence: CDR1 SEHNR, CDR2 FQNEAQ (reference sequence). V lost 0 bases, J lost 1 base, and 11 bases lay in between. The CDR3 contains 16 residues. The CDR3 sequence: CASSLAPVRRTDTQYF. The CDR3 DNA reads TGTGCCAGCAGCTTAGCGCCGGTCCGTCGCACAGATACGCAGTATTTT. Full variable domain (remainder filled in from reference TRBV7-9 and TRBJ2-3): DTGVSQNPRHKITKRGQNVTFRCDPISEHNRLYWYRQTLGQGPEFLTYFQNEAQLEKSRLLSDRFSAERPKGSFSTLEIQRTEQGDSAMYLCASSLAPVRRTDTQYFGPGTRLTVL.